Listed below are T cell receptor beta chains from one sample, sequenced in a study of blood T cell repertoires in COVID-19. Here immunoSEQ multiplex PCR was the method, and the copy in TCRdb shows in-frame clones only, minus some. Of approximately 260,000 clones listed, roughly 89% are singletons. The sample comprised PBMCs or T cells enriched from blood (not recorded which). The origin of the receptors is a woman in her fifties or sixties who had recovered from COVID-19. Both conserved end residues are part of each CDR3. Fields, in order: V gene, clone size, D gene, J gene, CDR3 protein, CDR3 DNA. D genes are given only for firm matches. Some rows mark clone size as missing; the rest say once, few, many or name a class of expanded clone.

>TRBV5-5|few|NA|TRBJ1-1
CASSAAWVNTEAFF
TGTGCCAGCAGCGCGGCCTGGGTGAACACTGAAGCTTTCTTT
>TRBV5-4|once|TRBD2|TRBJ2-3
CASSYHLAGSTDTQYF
TGTGCCAGCAGCTATCACCTAGCGGGGAGCACAGATACGCAGTATTTT
>TRBV7-9|NA|NA|TRBJ2-1
CASSRLTYNEQFF
TGTGCCAGCAGCCGCCTTACTTACAATGAGCAGTTCTTC
>TRBV2|NA|TRBD2|TRBJ2-2
CASMPSSGGAWTGELFF
TGTGCCAGCATGCCCTCTAGCGGGGGGGCTTGGACCGGGGAGCTGTTTTTT
>TRBV25-1|NA|NA|TRBJ2-5
CASSGGRSSNQETQYF
TGTGCCAGCAGTGGAGGGAGATCTAGCAATCAAGAGACCCAGTACTTC
>TRBV19|few|TRBD1|TRBJ1-5
CASILRRDRVVQPQHF
TGTGCCAGTATCCTCCGCCGGGACAGGGTGGTTCAGCCCCAGCATTTT
>TRBV7-3|NA|TRBD2|TRBJ2-1
CASSRSGTSGGARSYNEQFF
TGTGCCAGCAGCCGCTCCGGGACTAGCGGGGGGGCCCGGTCCTACAATGAGCAGTTCTTC
>TRBV6-5|NA|TRBD2|TRBJ2-7
CASSGLAGGDEQYF
TGTGCCAGCAGCGGACTAGCGGGAGGAGACGAGCAGTACTTC
>TRBV15|NA|NA|TRBJ2-3
CATSRSSGVTDTQYF
TGTGCCACCAGCAGAAGTTCAGGGGTCACAGATACGCAGTATTTT
>TRBV12-3/TRBV12-4|NA|NA|TRBJ2-2
CASSPDTGELFF
TGTGCCAGCAGCCCGGACACCGGGGAGCTGTTTTTT
>TRBV9|NA|TRBD2|TRBJ2-1
CASSVGLAGQDEQFF
TGTGCCAGCAGCGTAGGCCTAGCGGGGCAAGATGAGCAGTTCTTC
>TRBV10-3|once|NA|TRBJ2-7
CAISESSVSYEQYF
TGTGCCATCAGTGAGTCGTCAGTAAGCTACGAGCAGTACTTC
>TRBV3-1/TRBV3-2|NA|TRBD2|TRBJ2-7
CASSQGVAGTYEQYF
TGTGCCAGCAGCCAAGGGGTAGCGGGGACCTACGAGCAGTACTTC
>TRBV9|NA|TRBD2|TRBJ2-7
CASSVGGDSYEQYF
TGTGCCAGCAGCGTTGGGGGGGACTCCTACGAGCAGTACTTC
>TRBV28|NA|NA|TRBJ2-7
CASSLWGQRYEQYF
TGTGCCAGCAGTCTTTGGGGACAAAGGTACGAGCAGTACTTC
>TRBV2|few|TRBD1|TRBJ2-5
CASSHYGTGQETQYF
TGTGCCAGCAGCCACTATGGGACAGGTCAAGAGACCCAGTACTTC
>TRBV5-1|NA|NA|TRBJ2-5
CASSFWGLAQETQYF
TGCGCCAGCAGCTTTTGGGGGCTGGCCCAAGAGACCCAGTACTTC
>TRBV28|NA|TRBD1|TRBJ1-2
CASSLKLGGQGNGYTF
TGTGCCAGCAGTTTAAAGTTAGGGGGACAGGGGAATGGCTACACCTTC
>TRBV19|NA|TRBD1|TRBJ1-5
CASEYGTGSSNQPQHF
TGTGCCAGCGAATATGGGACAGGTAGTAGCAATCAGCCCCAGCATTTT
>TRBV4-1|NA|NA|TRBJ1-4
CASSQGQGPNEKLFF
TGCGCCAGCAGCCAAGGGCAGGGGCCTAATGAAAAACTGTTTTTT